These T cell receptor beta chains were read from a single sample in a study of glioma-infiltrating T cells after dendritic cell vaccination. Using immunoSEQ multiplex PCR, the repertoire was profiled, and TCRdb retains in-frame clones only, with some absent. The sample records roughly 100,000 clones, about four fifths being singletons. The starting material was blood, obtained before dendritic cell vaccination. Source of these receptors: a human donor with glioblastoma. The CDR3 runs from the conserved cysteine through the conserved F or W. The order of the fields is J gene, D gene, clone size, V gene, CDR3 DNA, CDR3 protein. D genes are given only for firm matches. Only some rows state a clone size, as once, few, many or a class for expanded clones.

TRBJ1-2 NA NA TRBV11-1 TGTGCCAGCAGCTTAGAGCCCAGGGCCCGCTATGGCTACACCTTC CASSLEPRARYGYTF
TRBJ2-3 TRBD2 NA TRBV5-3 TGTGCCAGAAGCCTGGGATGGCTAGCGGGTTCCACAGATACGCAGTATTTT CARSLGWLAGSTDTQYF
TRBJ1-5 TRBD1 once TRBV30 TGTGCCTGGAGTCAAGGGGGCTATCAGCCCCAGCATTTT CAWSQGGYQPQHF
TRBJ1-1 NA few TRBV19 TGTGCCAGTAGTCCTATTAGGGGTCGGAGCACTGAAGCTTTCTTT CASSPIRGRSTEAFF
TRBJ2-1 TRBD2 NA TRBV10-3 TGTGCCATCAGTAATCTAGCGGGGGGGCTCAATGAGCAGTTCTTC CAISNLAGGLNEQFF
TRBJ1-5 TRBD1 NA TRBV7-2 TGTGCCAGCAGCTTAGACAGGGGGATCCAGCCCCAGCATTTT CASSLDRGIQPQHF
TRBJ2-7 TRBD2 NA TRBV2 TGTGCCAGCATAGGGCCCGGGGGGATTGACTACGAGCAGTACTTC CASIGPGGIDYEQYF
TRBJ2-5 NA NA TRBV18 TGTGCCAGCTCACCACTGCAGGACCAAGAGACCCAGTACTTC CASSPLQDQETQYF
TRBJ2-2 NA NA TRBV11-2 TGTGCCAGCAGCTCCGGTAGCTGGGGGGAGCTGTTTTTT CASSSGSWGELFF
TRBJ1-5 TRBD1 NA TRBV12-5 TGTGCTAGTGGTTTGGGACAGGGGGCGAGCAATCAGCCCCAGCATTTT CASGLGQGASNQPQHF
TRBJ2-1 TRBD1 NA TRBV7-3 TGTGCCAGCAGCAGGACAGGTTACAATGAGCAGTTCTTC CASSRTGYNEQFF
TRBJ2-2 TRBD2 NA TRBV25-1 TGTGCCAGCAGCGGACTAGCGCCGAACACCGGGGAGCTGTTTTTT CASSGLAPNTGELFF
TRBJ1-1 TRBD1 once TRBV6-5 TGTGCCAGCAGTTACCTTGTAGGGGGCACGAACACTGAAGCTTTCTTT CASSYLVGGTNTEAFF
TRBJ2-7 NA NA TRBV2 TGTGCCACTCCACGGGTTTTGCGGAGTATGGAGCAGTACTTC CATPRVLRSMEQYF
TRBJ1-1 NA medium-sized TRBV5-1 TGCGCCAGCAGCTTGGGGGCCGCTACCGAAGCTTTCTTT CASSLGAATEAFF
TRBJ1-4 TRBD1 NA TRBV14 TGTGCCGGCAGCCAAGCCGGACAGGTTAATGAAAAACTGTTTTTT CAGSQAGQVNEKLFF
TRBJ1-2 TRBD1 NA TRBV2 TGTGCCAGCAGTGTCGTCAGGGGGGATGGCTACACCTTC CASSVVRGDGYTF
TRBJ1-2 NA few TRBV14 TGTGCCAGCAGCCAAGACTGGGACTCTAACTATGGCTACACCTTC CASSQDWDSNYGYTF
TRBJ2-7 TRBD1 NA TRBV5-1 TGCGCCAGCAGCTTGGAAGGACAGGGCTACGAGCAGTACTTC CASSLEGQGYEQYF
TRBJ2-5 NA NA TRBV11-2 TGTGCCAGCAGCTTAGATAGGCAGGCTCGGGACCAGTACTTC CASSLDRQARDQYF
TRBJ2-2 TRBD1 NA TRBV10-3 TGTGCCGCCGCGGGGACAGGGGCCACCGGGGAGCTGTTTTTT CAAAGTGATGELFF
TRBJ2-3 NA NA TRBV7-2 TGTGCCAGCAGCTTAGCTCGTCCAGGGCAGCAAGATACGCAGTATTTT CASSLARPGQQDTQYF
TRBJ2-7 TRBD1 NA TRBV10-1 TGCGCCAGCAGTGAGAGTATGGGGACAGGGAATGCCGAGCAGTACTTC CASSESMGTGNAEQYF
TRBJ2-7 NA NA TRBV5-1 TGCGCCAGCAGCCAACTCGTAGCCTACGAGCAGTACTTC CASSQLVAYEQYF
TRBJ2-2 NA NA TRBV6-5 TGTGCCAGCAGCCAAACCCGGGGGACCGGGGAGCTGTTTTTT CASSQTRGTGELFF
TRBJ2-1 TRBD1 once TRBV27 TGTGCCAGCGAAGGGACAGGCAACTACAATGAGCAGTTCTTC CASEGTGNYNEQFF
TRBJ2-7 TRBD1 NA TRBV29-1 TGCAGCGTTGTTTACATGGGACAGGGTGCCGAGCAGTACTTC CSVVYMGQGAEQYF
TRBJ2-7 TRBD2 NA TRBV4-1 TGCGCCAGCCGGCTCTCTCCCGGGGCTAGCGGATACTACGAGCAGTACTTC CASRLSPGASGYYEQYF
TRBJ2-7 TRBD1 NA TRBV5-1 TGCGCCAGCAGATCCGGGACAGGGACCTACGAGCAGTACTTC CASRSGTGTYEQYF
TRBJ2-7 TRBD1 once TRBV30 TGTGCCTGGAGTGTACTTGGGACAGGATCCGAGCAGTACTTC CAWSVLGTGSEQYF
TRBJ1-1 TRBD1 NA TRBV6-1 TGTGCCAGCAGTGAACTTGACAGGGGCGTTGAAGCTTTCTTT CASSELDRGVEAFF
TRBJ2-2 NA NA TRBV4-2 TGTGCCAGCAGCCAAGACGGGGGGCGGGCCGGGGAGCTGTTTTTT CASSQDGGRAGELFF
TRBJ1-4 NA NA TRBV14 TGTGCCAGCAGCCGCCGGTGGAGCGGTAATGAAAAACTGTTTTTT CASSRRWSGNEKLFF
TRBJ1-1 NA NA TRBV19 TGTGCCAGTAGTATAAATTTTGCGGGGGTTAGCACTGAAGCTTTCTTT CASSINFAGVSTEAFF
TRBJ1-5 NA NA TRBV4-1 TGCGCCAGCAGCCGAGGGATCCCACTGGGTCAGCCCCAGCATTTT CASSRGIPLGQPQHF
TRBJ1-4 NA NA TRBV12-2 TGTGCAAGTCGCTTAGCGCTTTGTGATACTAGTAATGAAAAACTGTTTTTT CASRLALCDTSNEKLFF
TRBJ2-3 TRBD2 NA TRBV27 TGTGCCAGCAGCCGACTAGCGGGGTCTGGCACAGATACGCAGTATTTT CASSRLAGSGTDTQYF